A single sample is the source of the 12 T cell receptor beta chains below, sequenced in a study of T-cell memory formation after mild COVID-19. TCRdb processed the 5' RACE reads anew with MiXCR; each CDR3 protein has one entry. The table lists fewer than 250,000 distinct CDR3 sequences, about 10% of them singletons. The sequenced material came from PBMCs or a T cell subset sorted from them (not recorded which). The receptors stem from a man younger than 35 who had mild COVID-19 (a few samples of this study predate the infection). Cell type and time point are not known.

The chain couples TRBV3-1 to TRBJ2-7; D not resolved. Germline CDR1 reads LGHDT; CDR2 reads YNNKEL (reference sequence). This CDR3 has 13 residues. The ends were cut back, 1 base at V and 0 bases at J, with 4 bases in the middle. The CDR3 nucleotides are TGTGCCAGCAGCCAAGTTTACTCCTACGAGCAGTACTTC. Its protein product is CASSQVYSYEQYF.

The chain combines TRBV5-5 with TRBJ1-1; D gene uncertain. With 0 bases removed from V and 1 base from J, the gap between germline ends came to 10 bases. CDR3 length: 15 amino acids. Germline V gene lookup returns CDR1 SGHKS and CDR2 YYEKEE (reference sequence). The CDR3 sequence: CASSLVGSWNTEAFF. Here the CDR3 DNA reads TGTGCCAGCAGCTTGGTGGGGTCATGGAACACTGAAGCTTTCTTT.

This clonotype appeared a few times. The CDR3 region has the DNA TGTGCCAGCAGCTTAGTCGACAGGGAGGTTGAGCAGTTCTTC. Its translation is CASSLVDREVEQFF. V and J are TRBV7-2 and TRBJ2-1; D might be TRBD1 (7 bases). Germline assignment: CDR1 SGHTA and CDR2 FQGNSA. CDR3 length: 14 amino acids. Trimming stripped 1 base from V and 9 bases from J, with 13 bases between.

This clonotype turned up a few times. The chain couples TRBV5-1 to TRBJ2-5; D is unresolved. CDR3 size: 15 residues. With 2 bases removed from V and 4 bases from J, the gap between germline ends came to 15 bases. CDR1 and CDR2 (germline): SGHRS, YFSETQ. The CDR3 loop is CASSLVGWSGETQYF. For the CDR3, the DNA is TGCGCCAGCAGCTTAGTCGGCTGGTCCGGAGAGACCCAGTACTTC.

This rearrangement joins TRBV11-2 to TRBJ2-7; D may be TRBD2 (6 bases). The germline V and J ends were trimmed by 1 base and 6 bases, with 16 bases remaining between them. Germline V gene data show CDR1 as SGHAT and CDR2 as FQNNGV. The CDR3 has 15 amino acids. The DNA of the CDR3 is TGTGCCAGCAGCTTAGGGCGAGCGAGCGGGTCCGAGCAGTACTTC. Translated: CASSLGRASGSEQYF.

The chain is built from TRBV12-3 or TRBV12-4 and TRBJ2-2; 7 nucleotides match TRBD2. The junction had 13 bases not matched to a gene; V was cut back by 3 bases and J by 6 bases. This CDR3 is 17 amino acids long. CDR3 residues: CASSFAEGFRGAGELFF. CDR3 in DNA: TGTGCCAGCAGTTTCGCAGAGGGGTTTCGGGGGGCCGGGGAGCTGTTTTTT.

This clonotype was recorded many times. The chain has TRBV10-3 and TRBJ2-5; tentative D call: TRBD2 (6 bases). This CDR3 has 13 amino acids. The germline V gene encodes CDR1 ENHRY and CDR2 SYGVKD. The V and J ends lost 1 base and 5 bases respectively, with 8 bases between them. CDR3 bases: TGTGCCATCAGTGAGTTGGAGGGGGAGACCCAGTACTTC. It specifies CAISELEGETQYF.

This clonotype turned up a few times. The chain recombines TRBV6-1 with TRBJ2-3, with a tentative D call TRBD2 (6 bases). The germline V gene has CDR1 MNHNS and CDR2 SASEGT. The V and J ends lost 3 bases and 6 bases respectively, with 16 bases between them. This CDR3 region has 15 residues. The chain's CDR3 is CASSDPGRRGDTQYF. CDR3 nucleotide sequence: TGTGCCAGCAGTGACCCAGGGAGGCGAGGGGATACGCAGTATTTT.

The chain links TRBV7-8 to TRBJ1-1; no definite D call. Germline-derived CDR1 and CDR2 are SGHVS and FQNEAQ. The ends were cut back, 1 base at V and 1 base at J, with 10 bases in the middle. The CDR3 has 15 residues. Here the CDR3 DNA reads TGTGCCAGCAGCTTAGACAAGGGTCGGAACACTGAAGCTTTCTTT. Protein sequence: CASSLDKGRNTEAFF.

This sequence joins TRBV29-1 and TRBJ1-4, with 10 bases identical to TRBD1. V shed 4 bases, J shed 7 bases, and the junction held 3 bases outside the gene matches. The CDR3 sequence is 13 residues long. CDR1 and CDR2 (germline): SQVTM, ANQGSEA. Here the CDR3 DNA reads TGCAGCGTTGGGGACAGGGGTGTTGAAAAACTGTTTTTT. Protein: CSVGDRGVEKLFF.

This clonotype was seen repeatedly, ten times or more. The chain's CDR3 is CASSRGADGRETQYF. For the CDR3, the DNA is TGTGCCAGCAGCCGTGGGGCAGACGGGCGAGAGACCCAGTACTTC. V is TRBV7-9 and J is TRBJ2-5, with D perhaps matching TRBD1 (5 bases). V lost 5 bases and J 4 bases, leaving 17 bases between the germline ends. The CDR3 extends over 15 amino acids. CDR1 is SEHNR and CDR2 is FQNEAQ in the germline V gene (reference sequence).

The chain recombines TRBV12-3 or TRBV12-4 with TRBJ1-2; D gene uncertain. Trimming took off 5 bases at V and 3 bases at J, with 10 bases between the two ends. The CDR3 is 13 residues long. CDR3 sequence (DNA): TGTGCCAGCAGTCCTGAGCAGGACTATGGCTACACCTTC. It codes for CASSPEQDYGYTF.